These T cell receptor beta chains were read from a single sample in a study of CD8 T cells in Susac syndrome. MiXCR, run by TCRdb on the immunoSEQ multiplex PCR reads, gives a single entry per CDR3 protein. The table includes approximately 71,000 distinct CDR3 sequences, over 95% detected once. Sequencing was carried out using CD4+ T cells from PBMCs. These receptors originate from a human donor with multiple sclerosis. CDR3s include the opening cysteine and the closing phenylalanine or tryptophan. The D gene is left open where the match is weak. Only some rows state a clone size, as once, few, many or a class for expanded clones.

v_gene	d_gene	abundance	j_gene	CDR3nt	CDR3aa
TRBV4-2	TRBD2	.	TRBJ2-3	TGTGCCAGCAGCCACCGTGGACTAGCGGATACGCAGTATTTT	CASSHRGLADTQYF
TRBV20-1	TRBD1	.	TRBJ1-2	TGCAGTGCTAGACTAGACAGGGGAGCTAACTATGGCTACACCTTC	CSARLDRGANYGYTF
TRBV29-1	TRBD1	.	TRBJ1-1	TGCAGCGTTGAACTCCGACAGGGGTGGTACACTGAAGCTTTCTTT	CSVELRQGWYTEAFF
TRBV5-1	.	.	TRBJ2-2	TGCGCCAGCAGCACCCGACTCCTCGGGGACACCGGGGAGCTGTTTTTT	CASSTRLLGDTGELFF
TRBV3-1	TRBD2	.	TRBJ2-2	TGTGCCAGCAGCCAAGAATGGCTAGCGGGGGGACCGAGTACCGGGGAGCTGTTTTTT	CASSQEWLAGGPSTGELFF
TRBV5-1	.	once	TRBJ1-1	TGCGCCAGCAGCGGTTTTCAGAACACTGAAGCTTTCTTT	CASSGFQNTEAFF
TRBV3-1	.	.	TRBJ1-4	TGTGCCAGCAGCCCGTCGGTTGGTGAGGATGAAAAACTGTTTTTT	CASSPSVGEDEKLFF
TRBV20-1	TRBD1	once	TRBJ1-1	TGCAGCGAATACGGGACAGGGACAACTGAAGCTTTCTTT	CSEYGTGTTEAFF
TRBV7-9	.	.	TRBJ2-3	TGTGCCAGCAGCCCCTACAGGGTCACAGATACGCAGTATTTT	CASSPYRVTDTQYF
TRBV20-1	TRBD2	.	TRBJ2-7	TGCAGTGCCCAGCGGGGTCCCTACGAGCAGTACTTC	CSAQRGPYEQYF
TRBV7-8	.	once	TRBJ2-5	TGTGCCAGCAGCCTGCACGCTGAAAGGCCCACAAGGGAGACCCAGTACTTC	CASSLHAERPTRETQYF
TRBV6-1	TRBD2	.	TRBJ2-3	TGTGCCAGCAGTGAAGCCCACCAGCGGGGGAGTGCAGATACGCAGTATTTT	CASSEAHQRGSADTQYF
TRBV12-3/TRBV12-4	.	.	TRBJ2-3	TGTGCCAGGGGGATCCAGGGTACAGATACGCAGTATTTT	CARGIQGTDTQYF
TRBV5-1	TRBD2	.	TRBJ2-5	TGCGCCAGCAAGGTAGCGGGGGCATCCGAAGAGACCCAGTACTTC	CASKVAGASEETQYF
TRBV29-1	.	.	TRBJ1-5	TGCAGCGTTGTGACCACTAGCAATCAGCCCCAGCATTTT	CSVVTTSNQPQHF
TRBV7-2	TRBD1	.	TRBJ1-1	TGTGCCAGCAGCTTCAGGGGGTACACTGAAGCTTTCTTT	CASSFRGYTEAFF
TRBV3-1	.	.	TRBJ2-2	TGTGCCAGCAGCCAAGTTCCGGGGAGGGGGACCGGGGAGCTGTTTTTT	CASSQVPGRGTGELFF
TRBV5-6	.	.	TRBJ2-7	TGTGCCAGCAGCTTGGGGGCAGGGGACTACGAGCAGTACTTC	CASSLGAGDYEQYF
TRBV9	.	.	TRBJ1-5	TGTGCCAGCAGCCTAAGCGGGGACCTCGGGCAGCCCCAGCATTTT	CASSLSGDLGQPQHF
TRBV5-4	TRBD1	.	TRBJ2-3	TGTGCCAGCTTCCCGCAGGGGGCAGGGGGTACGCAGTATTTT	CASFPQGAGGTQYF
TRBV5-1	.	.	TRBJ2-5	TGCGCCAGCAGCTTGGTGGAGGTTCAGGAGACCCAGTACTTC	CASSLVEVQETQYF